This TCR beta chain came from a study of beta chain features in type 1 diabetes. The authors obtained over 95% purity in all sorted populations. Sequencing targeted expressed TCRB transcripts, as all isolated RNA had been reverse transcribed. Assay: immunoSEQ multiplex PCR; the TCRdb copy retains only in-frame clones and omits some. Found here are a few hundred thousand clones, around 26% of them singletons; the top ten hold approximately 4%. The study's findings and limits: More deletions and fewer insertions at VDJ junctions were found in patients with type 1 diabetes. Sequencing of cDNA might inflate the share of cells that strongly express TCR.

This CDR3 is 14 amino acids long. Germline V lookup: CDR1 SSHAT, CDR2 FNYEAQ (reference sequence). Trimming removed 5 bases from V and 5 bases from J, with 15 bases in between. On this clone: Antigen: not known.

Sequencing input: central memory CD4+ T cells from blood. This clonotype was obtained from a man under 40 in good health. The rearrangement uses TRBV7-7 and TRBJ2-5, with D perhaps TRBD1 or TRBD2 (7 bases each). The CDR3 sequence is CASSPRQGGETQYF. CDR3 nucleotide sequence: TGTGCCAGCAGCCCGAGACAGGGAGGGGAGACCCAGTACTTC.